This T cell receptor beta chain was obtained from a study of CD8+ T cells in alopecia areata. Study outcomes and limitations: Patients shared TCRs less clearly than mice did, possibly for HLA-related reasons.

With 5 bases removed from V and 7 bases from J, the gap between germline ends came to 2 bases. CDR1 SGHTA and CDR2 FQGNSA come from the germline V gene. This CDR3 region has 10 residues. PBMCs were stained for CD3, CD4 and CD8, and CD4+ and CD8+ T cells were sorted. Isolated RNA was reverse transcribed into cDNA used as the sequencing template. Assay used: immunoSEQ multiplex PCR; TCRdb lists only in-frame clones, some missing. The data contain around 50,000 clones, around 96% of them singletons. On this clone itself: Its target is not known.

This clonotype was sampled from a human donor with alopecia areata. The input for sequencing was CD8+ T cells sorted from blood, taken at week 0. This sequence joins TRBV7-2 and TRBJ2-2; D gene uncertain. In DNA form, the CDR3 reads TGTGCCAGCAGCCACGGGGAGCTGTTTTTT. It encodes CASSHGELFF.